The 26 T cell receptor beta chains listed next were all sequenced from one sample in a study of blood T cells in healthy people across ages. It was with a sample-barcoded 5' primer and a J-beta primer mix that a second PCR of roughly 7 to 11 cycles was run. TCRdb reprocessed the 5' RACE reads via MiXCR and lists one record per CDR3 protein. The data contain roughly 1.6 million distinct CDR3 sequences, about 31% of them singletons. The sequenced material came from blood. The receptors shown here come from a woman in her 30s in good health.

The chain couples TRBV12-3 or TRBV12-4 to TRBJ2-1, with D perhaps TRBD1 (5 bases). Trimming shortened V by 6 bases and J by 7 bases, and 13 bases separated the two germline ends. The CDR3 consists of 13 residues. CDR3 nucleotide sequence: TGTGCCAGCAGGATGGGGCTCCAAAATGAGCAGTTCTTC. Protein sequence: CASRMGLQNEQFF.

The chain is built from TRBV21-1 and TRBJ2-2; the table's D call, TRBD1, has no DNA check behind it. TRBV21-1 is designated a pseudogene. The CDR3 contains 16 residues. The CDR3 reads CASSTCWTGRTGELFF. Here the CDR3 DNA reads TGTGCCAGCAGCACCTGCTGGACAGGGCGGACCGGGGAGCTGTTTTTT.

Only a few counts were recorded for this clonotype. V is TRBV20-1 and J is TRBJ2-3; TRBD2 matches at 9 bases. V lost 0 bases, J lost 4 bases, and 2 bases stayed unmatched. The CDR3 contains 14 residues. The V gene's germline CDR1 is DFQATT and CDR2 SNEGSKA (reference sequence). CDR3 DNA: TGCAGTGCTAGAGATCGACTAGCGGCAGATACGCAGTATTTT. This translates into CSARDRLAADTQYF.

The V call is TRBV27, the J call TRBJ2-6; D is ambiguous. This CDR3 has 16 amino acids. The V gene lost 2 bases and the J gene lost 1 base, with 9 bases spanning the gap. Germline CDR1 MNHEY, CDR2 SMNVEV (reference sequence). The chain's CDR3 is CASSLLLSSGANVLTF. The DNA of the CDR3 is TGTGCCAGCAGTTTACTTCTTAGTTCTGGGGCCAACGTCCTGACTTTC.

V gene TRBV28 combines with J gene TRBJ1-1; D is undetermined. CDR3 size: 14 residues. Trimming shortened V by 6 bases and J by 1 base, and 12 bases separated the two germline ends. In germline, CDR1 is MDHEN, CDR2 SYDVKM. CDR3 residues: CASSNRRQNTEAFF. The CDR3, as DNA: TGTGCCAGCAGCAATCGACGGCAGAACACTGAAGCTTTCTTT.

This clonotype has a count of ten or more. V is TRBV29-1 and J is TRBJ2-5; 7 bases match TRBD2. The J segment lost 5 bases and the V segment lost 4 bases, leaving 10 bases of the junction unmatched. In germline, CDR1 is SQVTM, CDR2 ANQGSEA. The length of the CDR3 is 14 residues. CDR3 nucleotide sequence: TGCAGCGTTGGTTCGGGGGGATTGATGGAGACCCAGTACTTC. This codes for CSVGSGGLMETQYF.

V gene TRBV20-1 combines with J gene TRBJ2-7, with 7 bases fitting TRBD2. The CDR3 covers 15 residues. V lost 5 bases to trimming and J lost 0 bases; unmatched junction nucleotides: 10. Germline V gene lookup returns CDR1 DFQATT and CDR2 SNEGSKA (reference sequence). The chain's CDR3 is CSAPPGGRASYEQYF. Written as DNA, the CDR3 is TGCAGTGCTCCTCCCGGGGGGAGGGCCTCCTACGAGCAGTACTTC.

This clonotype has a count of ten or more. V usage is TRBV20-1 and J usage is TRBJ2-7; D not resolved. The CDR3 totals 12 residues. Per the germline V gene, CDR1 is DFQATT and CDR2 is SNEGSKA (reference sequence). V gave up 0 bases and J gave up 5 bases, with 8 bases separating them. The CDR3 bases are TGCAGTGCTAGAGAGTCGCGTAACGAGCAGTACTTC. Its protein is CSARESRNEQYF.

The V and J genes are TRBV12-3 or TRBV12-4 and TRBJ2-1, with 7 nucleotides matching TRBD2. The CDR3 is made up of 16 amino acids. V lost 2 bases, J lost 4 bases, and 8 bases stayed unmatched. CDR3 sequence: CASSLQTSNLYNEQFF. The CDR3 DNA reads TGTGCCAGCAGTTTACAGACTAGCAACCTTTACAATGAGCAGTTCTTC.

This clonotype was observed a handful of times. This chain's CDR3 is CAISDGASGTDTQYF. Written as DNA, the CDR3 is TGTGCCATCAGTGACGGGGCTAGCGGCACAGATACGCAGTATTTT. This sequence joins TRBV10-3 and TRBJ2-3; weak D call: TRBD2 (6 bases). The CDR3 spans 15 residues. V shed 3 bases and J shed 1 base, with 11 bases lying between them. Germline V lookup: CDR1 ENHRY, CDR2 SYGVKD.

In this sample, this clonotype turned up a few times. The gene calls are TRBV7-2 and TRBJ2-3, with 7 bases aligning to TRBD2. Unmatched junction bases numbered 16, after V lost 5 bases and J lost 5 bases. Germline assignment: CDR1 SGHTA and CDR2 FQGNSA. This CDR3 comprises 17 residues. This chain's CDR3 is CASSRFLAALPRDTQYF. In nucleotides, the CDR3 is TGTGCCAGCAGCCGCTTTCTAGCGGCCCTCCCCCGAGATACGCAGTATTTT. The entire variable domain, with the rest obtained from reference TRBV7-2 and TRBJ2-3, is as follows: GAGVSQSPSNKVTEKGKDVELRCDPISGHTALYWYRQSLGQGLEFLIYFQGNSAPDKSGLPSDRFSAERTGGSVSTLTIQRTQQEDSAVYLCASSRFLAALPRDTQYFGPGTRLTVL.

This clonotype was seen at least ten times. The chain has TRBV20-1 and TRBJ2-1; 10 nucleotides line up with TRBD2. The CDR3 loop spans 14 amino acids. Germline values: CDR1 DFQATT, CDR2 SNEGSKA (reference sequence). V lost 6 bases to trimming and J lost 7 bases; unmatched junction nucleotides: 9. The CDR3 protein is CSACCTSGINEQFF. CDR3 nucleotides: TGCAGTGCATGCTGTACTAGCGGGATTAATGAGCAGTTCTTC.

This clonotype was detected a few times. The gene calls are TRBV4-1 and TRBJ1-4; 9 bases align to TRBD1. CDR1 MGHRA and CDR2 YSYEKL come from the germline V gene. V was pared by 0 bases and J by 8 bases, with 7 bases of the junction left unmatched. CDR3 length: 16 residues. DNA of the CDR3: TGCGCCAGCAGCCAAGATTCGGGACAGGGAAGGGAAAAACTGTTTTTT. This translates into CASSQDSGQGREKLFF.

This clonotype occurred once. A read error may produce the germline difference seen at one junction end. J is TRBJ2-7 and V is TRBV10-3; the D call may be TRBD1 or TRBD2 (6 bases each). Germline V CDR1 and CDR2: ENHRY, SYGVKD. The CDR3 is 14 amino acids. CDR3 sequence: CGISENREAYEQYF. In DNA, the CDR3 is TGTGGCATCAGTGAGAACAGGGAGGCCTACGAGCAGTACTTC.

The V gene is TRBV6-1, the J gene TRBJ1-3; D remains unclear. The CDR3 extends over 11 amino acids. The germline V gene encodes CDR1 MNHNS and CDR2 SASEGT. Trimming took 2 bases from V and 9 from J, leaving 5 bases between them. The chain's CDR3 is CASSEIATIYF. In DNA, the CDR3 is TGTGCCAGCAGTGAAATAGCCACCATATATTTT.

The V gene is TRBV3-1, the J gene TRBJ1-2; possible D gene TRBD1, 5 bases. Trimming pared 3 bases from V and 8 bases from J, leaving 16 bases between. This CDR3 spans 14 amino acids. CDR1 LGHDT and CDR2 YNNKEL come from the germline V gene (reference sequence). CDR3 nucleotide sequence: TGTGCCAGCAGCCACCGGGGGACTTATGGAGGCTACACCTTC. Translated, it gives CASSHRGTYGGYTF.

The chain links TRBV29-1 to TRBJ2-1; 10 bases agree with TRBD2. The V segment lost 6 bases and the J segment 15 bases; nucleotides outside the gene matches: 11. This CDR3 comprises 12 residues. Looked up from germline, CDR1 is SQVTM and CDR2 is ANQGSEA. The CDR3 DNA reads TGCAGCGTGGGGGCTAGCGGGAGTACCAGGTTCTTC. Encoded protein: CSVGASGSTRFF.

J is TRBJ2-5 and V is TRBV6-1, with D possibly matching TRBD2 (5 bases). The germline CDR1 and CDR2 sequences are MNHNS and SASEGT. The CDR3 totals 15 residues. The V end was cut by 5 bases, the J end by 2 bases, with 15 bases between. DNA of the CDR3: TGTGCCAGCAGTAGACAACTAGGAGGACAAGAGACCCAGTACTTC. Translated: CASSRQLGGQETQYF.

V gene TRBV27 combines with J gene TRBJ1-1; TRBD1 agrees at 9 bases. The CDR3 runs to 15 residues. The germline V gene encodes CDR1 MNHEY and CDR2 SMNVEV (reference sequence). The V and J ends lost 4 bases and 3 bases, in that order; junction bases with no gene match: 6. CDR3 nucleotides: TGTGCCAGCAGTTCTTGGACAGGGGAGGACACTGAAGCTTTCTTT. It encodes CASSSWTGEDTEAFF.

The V gene is TRBV6-1, the J gene TRBJ1-2; the D gene is possibly TRBD1 (6 bases). CDR1 and CDR2 from the germline V gene are MNHNS and SASEGT. The CDR3 covers 12 residues. Trimming removed 8 bases from V and 3 bases from J, with 10 bases in between. CDR3: CASRRQDYGYTF. DNA of the CDR3: TGTGCCAGCCGACGACAGGACTATGGCTACACCTTC.

This chain uses TRBV5-1 with TRBJ1-2; 10 nucleotides line up with TRBD1. The V segment lost 4 bases and the J segment 0 bases; nucleotides outside the gene matches: 6. This CDR3 region has 16 residues. Germline V gives CDR1 SGHRS, CDR2 YFSETQ. The CDR3 protein is CASSRDRGAANYGYTF. CDR3 coding DNA: TGCGCCAGCAGCCGGGACAGGGGCGCAGCTAACTATGGCTACACCTTC. Complete variable domain (other parts from reference TRBV5-1 and TRBJ1-2): KAGVTQTPRYLIKTRGQQVTLSCSPISGHRSVSWYQQTPGQGLQFLFEYFSETQRNKGNFPGRFSGRQFSNSRSEMNVSTLELGDSALYLCASSRDRGAANYGYTFGSGTRLTVV.

The chain carries TRBV11-2 and TRBJ2-1; 7 nucleotides line up with TRBD2. The CDR3 covers 17 residues. Germline loops: CDR1 SGHAT, CDR2 FQNNGV. Trimming at V came to 5 bases and at J to 0 bases, leaving 10 bases not matched to a gene. Written as DNA, the CDR3 is TGTGCCAGCAGCGAATCTAGCGGCTTTAGCTCCTACAATGAGCAGTTCTTC. Translating gives CASSESSGFSSYNEQFF. Looking up the rest from reference TRBV11-2 and TRBJ2-1 gives the full variable domain: EAGVAQSPRYKIIEKRQSVAFWCNPISGHATLYWYQQILGQGPKLLIQFQNNGVVDDSQLPKDRFSAERLKGVDSTLKIQPAKLEDSAVYLCASSESSGFSSYNEQFFGPGTRLTVL.

This chain connects TRBV6-5 to TRBJ1-2; no firm D call. The V and J ends lost 7 bases and 2 bases respectively, with 17 bases between them. The CDR3 totals 15 residues. Germline CDR1 MNHEY, CDR2 SVGAGI. CDR3 DNA: TGTGCCAGCAAATCACTTGGGAGTGGGAACTATGGCTACACCTTC. Protein sequence: CASKSLGSGNYGYTF.

This chain joins TRBV5-1 and TRBJ1-1; D is uncertain. The germline V gene encodes CDR1 SGHRS and CDR2 YFSETQ. Trimming removed 4 bases from V and 1 base from J, with 8 bases in between. The CDR3 extends over 13 amino acids. The CDR3 DNA reads as TGCGCCAGCAGCCCCTGGCAGAACACTGAAGCTTTCTTT. This translates into CASSPWQNTEAFF.

This clonotype has a handful of counts. The chain uses TRBV3-1 and TRBJ2-7; 7 bases align to TRBD2. CDR3 length equals 16 residues. CDR1 is LGHDT, CDR2 YNNKEL, per germline (reference sequence). V shed 1 base, J shed 3 bases, and the junction held 9 bases outside the gene matches. The CDR3 DNA sequence: TGTGCCAGCAGCCAAGGGTCGGGGGGACCCTTCTACGAGCAGTACTTC. This encodes CASSQGSGGPFYEQYF.

This rearrangement joins TRBV12-3 or TRBV12-4 to TRBJ1-6, with 8 bases identical to TRBD1. Trimming took 1 base from V and 9 from J; bases not matched to a gene: 5. CDR3 length: 15 residues. The CDR3 sequence: CASSLGTGSASPLHF. Written as DNA, the CDR3 is TGTGCCAGCAGTTTAGGGACAGGGTCGGCTTCACCCCTCCACTTT.